The clone carrying this T cell receptor beta chain was counted a few times. Its antigen is unidentified. TCR beta CDR3 regions were amplified from RNA transcripts. When the TCR CDR3 underwent first-round RT-PCR, the HTBI primer set was used. Via MiXCR, TCRdb re-called the multiplex PCR reads, giving one row per CDR3 protein. The data hold roughly 570,000 distinct CDR3 sequences, with about 43% observed a single time. This sample is drawn from a study of T cells in Graves' hyperthyroidism and ophthalmopathy. General observations from the study: Progression to ophthalmopathy was predicted a median of 6.5 months early.

Investigators excluded patients with uncontrolled infection, other autoimmune disease, pregnancy or lactation. The V segment lost 5 bases and the J segment 0 bases; nucleotides outside the gene matches: 5. This CDR3 has 15 amino acids. Germline V gives CDR1 DFQATT, CDR2 SNEGSKA (reference sequence). The chain has TRBV20-1 and TRBJ2-7; 12 bases are shared with TRBD2. The sequence derives from an adult woman with Graves' disease, either hyperthyroidism or ophthalmopathy (not recorded which). Sequences were obtained from peripheral blood or thyroid tissue (not recorded which). The DNA for the CDR3 is TGCAGTGCTGGACCGACTAGCGGGAGCTCCTACGAGCAGTACTTC. This sequence encodes CSAGPTSGSSYEQYF.